The source of this TCR beta chain is a study of blood T cell repertoires in COVID-19. Authors' data handling: Cell counts per sample came from amplifying reference gene primers. Generated by immunoSEQ multiplex PCR, the TCRdb table keeps only in-frame clones and is missing some. V and J calls and clone size come straight from that table; D and trimming were deduced from the DNA. The table has approximately 140,000 clones, about four fifths seen once. Sample: peripheral blood. This TCR derives from a human donor with acute or convalescent COVID-19. The donor label of this sample is uncertain.

CDR3 sequence reads: CASTGGHSSYNEQFF. The CDR3 DNA follows: TGCGCCAGCACGGGGGGTCATAGCTCCTACAATGAGCAGTTCTTC. V usage is TRBV5-1 and J usage is TRBJ2-1; 7 bases match TRBD2. After removal of 6 bases from V and 0 bases from J, the junction contained 6 bases not matched to a gene. This CDR3 is built from 15 residues. Per germline, CDR1 SGHRS and CDR2 YFSETQ.